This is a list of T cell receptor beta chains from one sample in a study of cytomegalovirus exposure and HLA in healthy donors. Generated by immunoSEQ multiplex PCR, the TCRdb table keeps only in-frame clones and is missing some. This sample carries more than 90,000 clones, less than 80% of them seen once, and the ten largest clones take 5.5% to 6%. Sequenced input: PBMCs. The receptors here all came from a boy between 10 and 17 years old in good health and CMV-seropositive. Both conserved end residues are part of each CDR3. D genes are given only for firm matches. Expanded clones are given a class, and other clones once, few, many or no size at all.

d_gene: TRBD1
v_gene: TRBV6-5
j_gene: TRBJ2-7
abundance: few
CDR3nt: TGTGCCAGCAGTTCCAGGGGGCCTACCTATCTCTACGAGCAGTACTTC
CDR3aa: CASSSRGPTYLYEQYF

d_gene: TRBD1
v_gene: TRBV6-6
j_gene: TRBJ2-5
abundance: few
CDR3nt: TGTGCCAGCAGTAGGGACAGGACCCGCCAAGAGACCCAGTACTTC
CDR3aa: CASSRDRTRQETQYF

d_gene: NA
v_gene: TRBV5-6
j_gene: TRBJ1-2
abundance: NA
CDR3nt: TGTGCCAGCAGCCAAGGACAGTTCTATGGCTACACCTTC
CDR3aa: CASSQGQFYGYTF

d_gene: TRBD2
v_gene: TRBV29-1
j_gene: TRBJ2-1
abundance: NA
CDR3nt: TGCAGCGCCAGATTAGCGGGAGGGACCTACAATGAGCAGTTCTTC
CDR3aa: CSARLAGGTYNEQFF

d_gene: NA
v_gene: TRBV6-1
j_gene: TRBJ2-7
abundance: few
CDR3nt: TGTGCCAGCACCCCTCTACGGACAGCCTACGAGCAGTACTTC
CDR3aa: CASTPLRTAYEQYF

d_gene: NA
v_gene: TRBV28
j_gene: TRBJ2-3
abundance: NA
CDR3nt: TGTGCCAGCAGTTTGGGCCCTATCACAGATACGCAGTATTTT
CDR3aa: CASSLGPITDTQYF

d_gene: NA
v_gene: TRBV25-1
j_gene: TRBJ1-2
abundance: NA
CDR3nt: TGTGCCAGCAGTTCGGGGGGTGAACGTGGCTACACCTTC
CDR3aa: CASSSGGERGYTF

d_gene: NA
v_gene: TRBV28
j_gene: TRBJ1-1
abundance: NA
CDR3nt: TGTGCCAGCACCTACTCGATGAACACTGAAGCTTTCTTT
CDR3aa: CASTYSMNTEAFF

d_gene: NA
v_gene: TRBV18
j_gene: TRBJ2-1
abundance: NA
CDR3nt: TGTGCCAGCTCAGGGTCGCCGGGGGACGACAATGAGCAGTTCTTC
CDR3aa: CASSGSPGDDNEQFF

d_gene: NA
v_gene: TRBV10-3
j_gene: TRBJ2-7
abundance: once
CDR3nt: TGTGCCATCAGTGAGTCTGGAGACTACTTATACGAGCAGTACTTC
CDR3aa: CAISESGDYLYEQYF

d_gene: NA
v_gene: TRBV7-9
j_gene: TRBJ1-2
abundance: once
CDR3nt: TGTGCCAGCAGCTTCACAGGGTATGGCTACACCTTC
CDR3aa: CASSFTGYGYTF

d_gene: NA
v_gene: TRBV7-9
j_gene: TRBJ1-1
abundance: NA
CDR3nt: TGTGCCAGCAGCGGAGGAAGCGGGAACACTGAAGCTTTCTTT
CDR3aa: CASSGGSGNTEAFF

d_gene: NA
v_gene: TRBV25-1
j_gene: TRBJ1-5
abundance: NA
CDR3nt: TGTGCCAGCAGTGACATACATAGCAATCAGCCCCAGCATTTT
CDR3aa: CASSDIHSNQPQHF

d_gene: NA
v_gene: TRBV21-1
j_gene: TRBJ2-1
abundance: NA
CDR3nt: TGTGCCAGCACCCCGGGACTAAGCTCCTACAATGAGCAGTTCTTC
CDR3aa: CASTPGLSSYNEQFF

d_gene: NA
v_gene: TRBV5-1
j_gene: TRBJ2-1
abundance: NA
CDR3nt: TGCGCCAGCAGCACTACCTACAATGAGCAGTTCTTC
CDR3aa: CASSTTYNEQFF

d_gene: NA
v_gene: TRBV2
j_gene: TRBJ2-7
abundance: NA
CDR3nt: TGTGCCAGCAGTGTTCTACAGCCCTCCTACGAGCAGTACTTC
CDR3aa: CASSVLQPSYEQYF

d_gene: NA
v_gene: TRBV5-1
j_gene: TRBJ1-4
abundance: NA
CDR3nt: TGCGCCAGCTCCAGATCCCTTATGACTAATGAAAAACTGTTTTTT
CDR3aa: CASSRSLMTNEKLFF

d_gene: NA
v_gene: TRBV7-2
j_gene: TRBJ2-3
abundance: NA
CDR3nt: TGTGCCAGCAGCTCTGTAATAGTTCCAGATACGCAGTATTTT
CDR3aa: CASSSVIVPDTQYF

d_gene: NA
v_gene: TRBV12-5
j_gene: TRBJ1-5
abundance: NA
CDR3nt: TGTGCTAGTGCCATCTCTGTTGGCGGACTATCCGGCAATCAGCCCCAGCATTTT
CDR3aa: CASAISVGGLSGNQPQHF

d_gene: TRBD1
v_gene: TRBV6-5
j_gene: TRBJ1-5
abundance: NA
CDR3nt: TGTGCCAGCAAAGAGGACAGGGGGTTCAATCAGCCCCAGCATTTT
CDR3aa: CASKEDRGFNQPQHF

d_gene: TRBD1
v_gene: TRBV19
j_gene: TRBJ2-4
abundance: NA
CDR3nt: TGTGCCAGTAGTAGGGGACAGGCACTAGCCAAAAACATTCAGTACTTC
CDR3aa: CASSRGQALAKNIQYF

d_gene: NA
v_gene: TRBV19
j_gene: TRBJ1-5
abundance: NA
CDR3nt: TGTGCCAGTAGCCGTTTGGAGGGTCAGCCCCAGCATTTT
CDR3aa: CASSRLEGQPQHF

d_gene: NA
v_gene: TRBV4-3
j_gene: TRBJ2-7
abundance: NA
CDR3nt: TGCGCCAGCAGCCAAGAAATAAACACCCACGAGCAGTACTTC
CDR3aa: CASSQEINTHEQYF

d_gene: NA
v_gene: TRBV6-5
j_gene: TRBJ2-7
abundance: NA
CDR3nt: TGTGCCAGCGGGGGGAATTCCTACGAGCAGTACTTC
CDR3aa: CASGGNSYEQYF

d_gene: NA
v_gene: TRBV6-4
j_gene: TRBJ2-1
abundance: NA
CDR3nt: TGTGCCAGCAGTGAGTCAGGTACCCCCAACAATGAGCAGTTCTTC
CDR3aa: CASSESGTPNNEQFF

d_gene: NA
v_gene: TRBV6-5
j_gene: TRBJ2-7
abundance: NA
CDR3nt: TGTGCCAGCAGTCGTGGGACGGGACACTACGAGCAGTACTTC
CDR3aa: CASSRGTGHYEQYF

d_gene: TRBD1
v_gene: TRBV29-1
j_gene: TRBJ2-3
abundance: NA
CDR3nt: TGCAGCGTTGGACAGGGGGCAGGAGATACGCAGTATTTT
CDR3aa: CSVGQGAGDTQYF

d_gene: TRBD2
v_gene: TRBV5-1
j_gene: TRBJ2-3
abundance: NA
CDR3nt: TGCGCCAGCAGGCTAGCGGGTGGCACAGATACGCAGTATTTT
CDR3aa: CASRLAGGTDTQYF

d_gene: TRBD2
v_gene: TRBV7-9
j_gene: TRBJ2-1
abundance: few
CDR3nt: TGTGCCAGCAGCCCCCAAAGCGGGAGGGCCTTAGATGAGCAGTTCTTC
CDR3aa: CASSPQSGRALDEQFF

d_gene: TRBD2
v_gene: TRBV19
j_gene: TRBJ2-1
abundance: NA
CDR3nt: TGTGCCACCCTGGGTGGTAGCGGGGGCACAGGCGGTGAGCAGTTCTTC
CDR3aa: CATLGGSGGTGGEQFF

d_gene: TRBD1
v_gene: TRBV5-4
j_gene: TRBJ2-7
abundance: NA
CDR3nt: TGTGCCAGCAGTGACAGGGTGAACGAGCAGTACTTC
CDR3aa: CASSDRVNEQYF

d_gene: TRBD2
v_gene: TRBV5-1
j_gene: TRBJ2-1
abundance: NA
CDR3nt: TGCGCCAGCAGCTGGCCAGCGGGGAACTCCTACAATGAGCAGTTCTTC
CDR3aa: CASSWPAGNSYNEQFF

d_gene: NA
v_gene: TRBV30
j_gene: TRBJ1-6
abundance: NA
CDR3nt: TGTGCCTGGAAAATCACAGGGAAGTCACCCCTCCACTTT
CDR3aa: CAWKITGKSPLHF

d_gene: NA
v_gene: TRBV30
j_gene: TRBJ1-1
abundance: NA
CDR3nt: TGTGCCTGGAGTTTTGTCGGGCCCTTGGCAGTGATCGGCCCGGGGGCTGAAGCTTTCTTT
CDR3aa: CAWSFVGPLAVIGPGAEAFF

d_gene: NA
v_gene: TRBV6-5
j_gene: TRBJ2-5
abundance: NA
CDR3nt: TGTGCCAGCAGTTACTCCCTGGCACAAGAGACCCAGTACTTC
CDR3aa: CASSYSLAQETQYF

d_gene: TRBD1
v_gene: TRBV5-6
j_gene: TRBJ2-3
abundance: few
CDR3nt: TGTGCCAGCAGCTTACAGGGGAGCACAGATACGCAGTATTTT
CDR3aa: CASSLQGSTDTQYF

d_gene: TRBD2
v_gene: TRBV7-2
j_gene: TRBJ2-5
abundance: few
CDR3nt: TGTGCCAGCAGCTTAGGAACGGGAGGGCTTGCGGAGACCCAGTACTTC
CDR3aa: CASSLGTGGLAETQYF

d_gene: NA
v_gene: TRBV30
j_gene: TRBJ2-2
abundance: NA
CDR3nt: TGTGCCGCAGGGATGAACGGGGAGCTGTTTTTT
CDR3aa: CAAGMNGELFF

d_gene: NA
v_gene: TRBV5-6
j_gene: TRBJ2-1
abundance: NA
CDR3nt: TGTGCCAGCAGCTCGGGGTACAATGAGCAGTTCTTC
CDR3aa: CASSSGYNEQFF

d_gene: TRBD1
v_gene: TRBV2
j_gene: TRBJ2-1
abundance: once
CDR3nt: TGTGCCAGCACTAGGACAGGGAAGTACAATGAGCAGTTCTTC
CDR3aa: CASTRTGKYNEQFF

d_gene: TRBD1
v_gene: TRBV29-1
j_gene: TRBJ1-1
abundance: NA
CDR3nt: TGCAGCGTTCAGGGGGAAAAAGCTGAAGCTTTCTTT
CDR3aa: CSVQGEKAEAFF

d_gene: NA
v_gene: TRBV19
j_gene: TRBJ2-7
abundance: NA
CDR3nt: TGTGCCAGTAGTATAGGAGGGAGGAGGGAGCAGTACTTC
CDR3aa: CASSIGGRREQYF

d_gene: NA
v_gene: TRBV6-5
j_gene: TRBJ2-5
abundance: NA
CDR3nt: TGTGCCAGCAGTCCCCGGGGAAGGCGAGGGGAGACCCAGTACTTC
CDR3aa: CASSPRGRRGETQYF

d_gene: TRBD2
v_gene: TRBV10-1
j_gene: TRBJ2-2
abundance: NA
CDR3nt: TGCGCCAGCGAGGGTGGGGGGGACCGAACCGGGGAGCTGTTTTTT
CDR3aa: CASEGGGDRTGELFF

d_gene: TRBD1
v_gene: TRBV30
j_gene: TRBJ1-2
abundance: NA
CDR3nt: TGTGCCTGGAGTGTAGCGACAGGGGGGGCCTATGGCTACACCTTC
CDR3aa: CAWSVATGGAYGYTF

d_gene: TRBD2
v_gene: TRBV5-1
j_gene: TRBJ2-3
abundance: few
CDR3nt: TGCGCCAGCAGCTTGGCCGGGACTAGCGGCTTCACAGATACGCAGTATTTT
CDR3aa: CASSLAGTSGFTDTQYF

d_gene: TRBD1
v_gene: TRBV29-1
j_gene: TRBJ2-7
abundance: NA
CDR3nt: TGCAGCGTGGAGGACAGGGACTACGAGCAGTACTTC
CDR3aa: CSVEDRDYEQYF